This entry lists 30 T cell receptor beta chains sequenced from one sample in a study of Ad26.COV2.S vaccination and SARS-CoV-2 variants. The method was immunoSEQ multiplex PCR; TCRdb's version includes in-frame clones alone and lacks a portion of them. This sample carries a few hundred thousand clones, 83% of them seen once, and the ten largest clones take around 7%. Documented treatment: 15 to 20 received Ad26.COV2.S at low or high dose, single or two shots; about five received placebo; per-sample allocation not given. Sample collection was performed on day 63 after the first vaccine or placebo injection. Source: peripheral blood, taken in a trial of Ad26.COV2.S vaccine versus placebo. The receptors originated from a person between 18 and 65 years old who received the Ad26.COV2.S COVID-19 vaccine or a placebo.

The CDR3 DNA sequence: TGTGCCAGCAAACTGGGACAGTACACCGGGGAGCTGTTTTTT. It is translated as CASKLGQYTGELFF. The V gene is TRBV7-9, the J gene TRBJ2-2, with 7 bases that match TRBD1. The V gene's germline CDR1 is SEHNR and CDR2 FQNEAQ (reference sequence). V was clipped by 7 bases and J by 3 bases; unmatched bases: 5. This CDR3 is 14 amino acids long.

The table lists this clone with a count of one. The gene calls are TRBV11-2 and TRBJ1-4, with D uncertain. Trimming took off 5 bases at V and 13 bases at J, with 11 bases between the two ends. The V gene's germline CDR1 is SGHAT and CDR2 FQNNGV. The length of the CDR3 is 11 residues. The CDR3: CASSLGNGLFF. The CDR3 nucleotides are TGTGCCAGCAGCCTGGGAAATGGACTGTTTTTT.

The rearrangement uses TRBV2 and TRBJ1-5, with D perhaps TRBD1 (5 bases). V was shortened by 5 bases and J by 5 bases, with 10 bases between the two germline ends. The V gene's germline CDR1 is SNHLY and CDR2 FYNNEI. The CDR3 consists of 13 residues. Written as DNA, the CDR3 is TGTGCCAGCAGTTGGGACGGGTATCAGCCCCAGCATTTT. This translates into CASSWDGYQPQHF.

The chain uses TRBV7-9 and TRBJ1-5; D gene ambiguous. V was trimmed by 2 bases and J by 2 bases, leaving 4 bases between them. The CDR3 loop spans 13 amino acids. CDR1 and CDR2 (germline): SEHNR, FQNEAQ (reference sequence). CDR3 coding DNA: TGTGCCAGCAGCTTAAGGGGCAATCAGCCCCAGCATTTT. Its protein is CASSLRGNQPQHF.

This chain uses TRBV21-1 with TRBJ2-7. TRBV21-1 has pseudogene status. This CDR3 is 15 amino acids long. DNA for the CDR3: TGTGCCAGCAGCAAAGTTTCGGGGCGGCGTAAAGAGCAGTACTTC. Translated, it gives CASSKVSGRRKEQYF.

This rearrangement joins TRBV5-4 to TRBJ2-7; D might be TRBD2 (6 bases). The CDR3 consists of 15 residues. The germline V and J ends were trimmed by 4 bases and 2 bases, with 16 bases remaining between them. CDR1 and CDR2 (germline): SGHNT, YYREEE (reference sequence). For the CDR3, the DNA is TGTGCCAGCAGCCCCTTCGGGGGTCTCGCCTACGAGCAGTACTTC. Translating gives CASSPFGGLAYEQYF.

The chain is built from TRBV3-1 (or the pseudogene TRBV3-2) and TRBJ1-5; D remains unclear. CDR1 and CDR2 (germline): LGHDT, YNNKEL (reference sequence). Between the trimmed V and J ends, which lost 2 bases and 5 bases, there was a span of 7 bases. The CDR3 contains 13 residues. The CDR3 coding sequence is TGTGCCAGCAGCCAATTCCGGGATCAGCCCCAGCATTTT. Translation gives CASSQFRDQPQHF.

V and J are TRBV25-1 and TRBJ2-1; 9 nucleotides align to TRBD2. The ends lost 3 bases at V and 0 bases at J; junction bases unmatched: 3. Germline V gene data show CDR1 as MGHDK and CDR2 as SYGVNS. This CDR3 is built from 16 residues. The CDR3 here is CASSDPSGISYNEQFF. CDR3 in DNA: TGTGCCAGCAGTGACCCTAGCGGGATCTCCTACAATGAGCAGTTCTTC.

V usage is TRBV7-9 and J usage is TRBJ2-5, with D possibly being TRBD2 (5 bases). Germline values: CDR1 SEHNR, CDR2 FQNEAQ (reference sequence). The CDR3 is 15 residues long. Between the trimmed V and J ends, which lost 3 bases and 4 bases, there was a span of 15 bases. The CDR3 DNA sequence: TGTGCCAGCAGCTTTTTGGTGGGAGACTTAGAGACCCAGTACTTC. It yields the protein CASSFLVGDLETQYF.

The V gene is TRBV19, the J gene TRBJ1-1; the D is unclear. This CDR3 has 13 amino acids. The germline V gene encodes CDR1 LNHDA and CDR2 SQIVND (reference sequence). Trimming removed 5 bases at V and 0 bases at J, with 7 bases between. DNA of the CDR3: TGTGCCAGTAGTTGGGAAGTGAACACTGAAGCTTTCTTT. This encodes CASSWEVNTEAFF.

The chain uses TRBV5-1 and TRBJ2-2, with TRBD1 matching over 8 bases. The CDR3 consists of 18 residues. CDR1 is SGHRS, CDR2 YFSETQ, per germline. V lost 4 bases and J lost 2; bases outside the gene matches: 13. The CDR3 nucleotides read TGCGCCAGCAGCCTTCGGCCACCGGGACAGGCAAACACCGGGGAGCTGTTTTTT. Protein product: CASSLRPPGQANTGELFF.

About this clone itself: The junction departs from germline at one end; a sequencing error may be responsible. Other nucleotide sequences from this sample produce the same CDR3. V and J are TRBV2 and TRBJ2-1, with 7 nucleotides matching TRBD2. Germline loops: CDR1 SNHLY, CDR2 FYNNEI. The CDR3 has 14 amino acids. CDR3 sequence (DNA): TGCGCCAGCACATGGCGGGAGTCCTACAATGAGCAGTTCTTC. Protein sequence: CASTWRESYNEQFF.

This chain joins TRBV30 and TRBJ2-1; 12 nucleotides match TRBD2. The V gene's germline CDR1 is GTSNPN and CDR2 SVGIG (reference sequence). This CDR3 contains 13 residues. Germline trimming cut 5 bases from V and 9 bases from J; bases unmatched to any gene: 5. CDR3: CAWSSGRAIEQFF. Written as DNA, the CDR3 is TGTGCCTGGTCTAGCGGGAGGGCCATTGAGCAGTTCTTC.

This clone has a handful of counts. The CDR3 nucleotides read TGTGCCAGCAGTCGGAGACAGGGGGCGCCGACAGATACGCAGTATTTT. This codes for CASSRRQGAPTDTQYF. The V and J genes are TRBV6-2 or TRBV6-3 and TRBJ2-3; 10 bases align to TRBD1. Germline CDR1 is MNHEY and CDR2 is SVGEGT. The length of the CDR3 is 16 residues. Unmatched junction bases numbered 8, after V lost 5 bases and J lost 3 bases.

The chain couples TRBV6-5 to TRBJ2-1; 9 bases are a match to TRBD2. This CDR3 spans 15 amino acids. The germline V gene encodes CDR1 MNHEY and CDR2 SVGAGI. J was trimmed by 3 bases and V by 10 bases; bases with no gene match: 10. The CDR3 spells CAISTGLAIYNEQFF. CDR3 nucleotide sequence: TGTGCCATCTCCACGGGACTAGCAATCTACAATGAGCAGTTCTTC.

This clone was recorded a few times. The V gene is TRBV30, the J gene TRBJ1-2; 11 positions match TRBD1. From germline, CDR1 is GTSNPN and CDR2 SVGIG (reference sequence). V shed 7 bases, J shed 6 bases, and the junction held 4 bases outside the gene matches. The CDR3 sequence is 12 residues long. The DNA of the CDR3 is TGTGCCTACAGGACAGGGGGCGATGGCTACACCTTC. Encoded protein: CAYRTGGDGYTF.

The chain employs TRBV19 and TRBJ1-2, with D perhaps TRBD1 (6 bases). The CDR3 spans 18 residues. Trimming removed 3 bases at V and 3 bases at J, with 23 bases between. The V gene's germline CDR1 is LNHDA and CDR2 SQIVND (reference sequence). The CDR3 nucleotides read TGTGCCAGTAGTATGCAGGGTCCTCACACAGGGCCCCACTATGGCTACACCTTC. As protein: CASSMQGPHTGPHYGYTF.

The chain joins TRBV5-1 to TRBJ2-1; 9 positions match TRBD2. The length of the CDR3 is 15 residues. Germline CDR1 reads SGHRS; CDR2 reads YFSETQ. The trim removed 5 bases at V and 0 bases at J, leaving 3 bases unmatched. The CDR3 region has the DNA TGCGCCAGCAGTAGCGGGAGTCCCTCCTACAATGAGCAGTTCTTC. Translated: CASSSGSPSYNEQFF.

As for this clone: Other nucleotide sequences in the sample specify the same CDR3. The CDR3 region has the DNA TGTGCCAGCAGCTTGACAGGTGGCGCCTACGAGCAGTACTTC. Amino acids: CASSLTGGAYEQYF. The rearrangement joins TRBV5-6 to TRBJ2-7, with D possibly being TRBD1 (5 bases). Germline V gene lookup returns CDR1 SGHDT and CDR2 YYEEEE. The V end lost 1 base, the J end lost 2 bases, and 10 bases lay between the germline ends. The CDR3 runs 14 residues.

This clone appeared a single time. The rearrangement uses TRBV19 and TRBJ2-1, with D unresolved. Germline V gene sequence: CDR1 LNHDA, CDR2 SQIVND (reference sequence). Trimming stripped 9 bases from V and 3 bases from J, with 6 bases between. CDR3 length: 11 residues. CDR3 nucleotide sequence: TGTGCCAGCCGTTTCTACAATGAGCAGTTCTTC. It encodes CASRFYNEQFF. The variable domain in full, completed from reference TRBV19 and TRBJ2-1, reads DGGITQSPKYLFRKEGQNVTLSCEQNLNHDAMYWYRQDPGQGLRLIYYSQIVNDFQKGDIAEGYSVSREKKESFPLTVTSAQKNPTAFYLCASRFYNEQFFGPGTRLTVL.

The chain has TRBV5-6 and TRBJ1-3, with no clear D. CDR3 length equals 15 residues. V was pared by 4 bases and J by 2 bases, with 13 bases between. Germline-derived CDR1 and CDR2 are SGHDT and YYEEEE. The chain's CDR3 is CASSHGFYTGNTIYF. The CDR3 DNA reads TGTGCCAGCAGCCACGGGTTTTATACTGGAAACACCATATATTTT.

V gene TRBV5-4 combines with J gene TRBJ2-7; 11 nucleotides line up with TRBD2. The V gene end was trimmed by 3 bases and the J gene end by 5 bases; junction bases not matched to a gene: 4. The CDR3 totals 14 residues. Germline-derived CDR1 and CDR2 are SGHNT and YYREEE (reference sequence). The CDR3 here is CASSSSGRIDEQYF. CDR3 in DNA: TGTGCCAGCAGCTCTAGCGGGAGGATTGACGAGCAGTACTTC.

The chain carries TRBV4-2 and TRBJ2-7, with TRBD2 identical over 11 bases. J gave up 3 bases and V 1 base, and 5 bases lay outside the gene matches. Germline CDR1 LGHNA, CDR2 YNFKEQ. The CDR3 length is 16 residues. The CDR3 protein is CASSQALAGAFYEQYF. The CDR3 nucleotides read TGTGCCAGCAGCCAAGCACTAGCGGGGGCCTTCTACGAGCAGTACTTC.

The chain uses TRBV3-1 (or the pseudogene TRBV3-2) and TRBJ2-2, with 13 bases matching TRBD2. Trimming took 5 bases from V and 8 from J; bases not matched to a gene: 8. CDR3 length: 16 residues. Germline V gene data show CDR1 as LGHDT and CDR2 as YNNKEL (reference sequence). CDR3 sequence: CASSGHGLAGAGELFF. As DNA, the CDR3 is TGTGCCAGCAGCGGACACGGACTAGCGGGAGCTGGGGAGCTGTTTTTT.

The V gene is TRBV4-1, the J gene TRBJ1-5, with TRBD1 as a possible D gene (6 bases). Germline V CDR1 and CDR2: MGHRA, YSYEKL. The CDR3 consists of 20 residues. Deletions cut 1 base from V and 0 bases from J, with 22 bases between. Here the CDR3 reads CASSQVARDRITDSNQPQHF. The CDR3 DNA reads TGCGCCAGCAGCCAAGTAGCCAGAGACAGGATAACCGATAGCAATCAGCCCCAGCATTTT.

This rearrangement joins TRBV6-6 to TRBJ1-5; TRBD1 might be the D (5 bases). The CDR3 contains 14 residues. Trimming removed 4 bases at V and 7 bases at J, with 14 bases between. Germline CDR1 reads MNHNY; CDR2 reads SVGAGI (reference sequence). The CDR3 sequence: CASSLTALGQPQHF. The CDR3 bases are TGTGCCAGCAGTTTGACAGCCCTAGGACAGCCCCAGCATTTT.

This chain connects TRBV6-5 to TRBJ2-3; maybe TRBD2 (6 bases). V was pared by 8 bases and J by 7 bases, with 10 bases between. The CDR3 is 11 amino acids. The germline gives CDR1 MNHEY, CDR2 SVGAGI. CDR3 bases: TGTGCCAGCCGGGACTTTAATACGCAGTATTTT. Residues: CASRDFNTQYF.

This rearrangement joins TRBV2 to TRBJ2-3, with D uncertain. The length of the CDR3 is 12 residues. Germline CDR1 SNHLY, CDR2 FYNNEI. V was clipped by 7 bases and J by 3 bases, with 8 bases between them. In DNA, the CDR3 is TGTGCCAGCATTGGGCCAACAGATACGCAGTATTTT. It encodes CASIGPTDTQYF.

The V call is TRBV11-3, the J call TRBJ2-2; D possibly corresponds to TRBD2 (5 bases). Germline CDR1 SGHNT, CDR2 YENEEA. V was cut by 5 bases and J by 6 bases, with 16 bases left in between. This CDR3 region has 15 residues. The CDR3 sequence is CASSPGRGFAGELFF. The CDR3 DNA reads as TGTGCCAGCAGCCCAGGACGGGGATTCGCCGGGGAGCTGTTTTTT.

The chain uses TRBV6-5 and TRBJ1-2; D not resolved. The germline V gene has CDR1 MNHEY and CDR2 SVGAGI. The CDR3 length is 13 residues. V shed 11 bases and J shed 4 bases, with 17 bases lying between them. The CDR3 nucleotides read TGTGCCGCAAGGCCCGCCGAGGTCTATGGCTACACCTTC. This gives the protein CAARPAEVYGYTF.